The rows below give T cell receptor beta chains drawn from one sample of a study of shared clonotypes between healthy human individuals. Assay: immunoSEQ multiplex PCR; the TCRdb copy retains only in-frame clones and omits some. Here the sample spans about 560,000 clones, roughly 79% being singletons. Sequencing input: PBMCs. These TCRs come from a woman in her thirties or forties in good health. Some clones in this sample may be carry-over from other donors' samples. CDR3s include the opening cysteine and the closing phenylalanine or tryptophan. The D gene is left open where the match is weak. Size values are once, few and many counts, or a class for expanded clones, and some rows have none.

J gene,V gene,clone size,D gene,CDR3 DNA,CDR3 protein
TRBJ2-7,TRBV28,.,TRBD1,TGTGCCAGCAGCACTTCCGGGACAGGGGGCGCCTACGAGCAGTACTTC,CASSTSGTGGAYEQYF
TRBJ1-4,TRBV6-1,.,.,TGTGCCAGCAGTGCTCCCCCCCGGGACTCCGAGGGAAAACTGTTTTTT,CASSAPPRDSEGKLFF
TRBJ1-1,TRBV11-2,many,.,TGTGCCAGCAGCTTAGCACAGGCGAACACTGAAGCTTTCTTT,CASSLAQANTEAFF
TRBJ2-1,TRBV10-1,.,TRBD2,TGCGCCAGCAGCCTAGCGGGAGCAGTGAATGAGCAGTTCTTC,CASSLAGAVNEQFF
TRBJ1-4,TRBV9,.,.,TGTGCCAGCAGCCCCCGGGTCACTAATGAAAAACTGTTTTTT,CASSPRVTNEKLFF
TRBJ2-1,TRBV7-2,few,TRBD2,TGTGCCAGCAGCATAGCCACTAGCGGACACAATGAGCAGTTCTTC,CASSIATSGHNEQFF
TRBJ2-7,TRBV29-1,.,TRBD1,TGCAGCGCTAAGGGACAGGGGGCAGGTTACGAGCAGTACTTC,CSAKGQGAGYEQYF
TRBJ2-1,TRBV28,.,TRBD2,TGTGCCAGCAGTTTGCCCCCGCGAGCGGGGCGTTACAATGAGCAGTTCTTC,CASSLPPRAGRYNEQFF
TRBJ2-1,TRBV30,.,TRBD2,TGTGCCTGGAGTGTACGGGGACTAGCGGGAGGGCCGGGCAATGAGCAGTTCTTC,CAWSVRGLAGGPGNEQFF
TRBJ2-7,TRBV4-2,.,.,TGTGCCAGCACCTCAGCACTAGGGGCATCCTACGAGCAGTACTTC,CASTSALGASYEQYF
TRBJ1-3,TRBV30,.,.,TGTGCCTGGGAAGAGGGAAACACCATATATTTT,CAWEEGNTIYF
TRBJ2-7,TRBV12-5,.,TRBD2,TGTGCTAGTGGTTTGATGGGACTAGCGGGGCGCTGCGAGCAGTACTTC,CASGLMGLAGRCEQYF
TRBJ1-1,TRBV30,few,TRBD1,TGTGCCTGGACTCACAGGGGGAACACTGAAGCTTTCTTT,CAWTHRGNTEAFF
TRBJ2-7,TRBV28,.,.,.,CASSTSGQTYEQYF
TRBJ2-5,TRBV9,once,TRBD1,TGTGCCAGCAGCGAGACCCCCCACAGGGGTCAAGAGACCCAGTACTTC,CASSETPHRGQETQYF
TRBJ1-1,TRBV20-1,few,.,TGCAGTGCTGGGGACATGAAAGCTTTCTTT,CSAGDMKAFF
TRBJ2-7,TRBV11-2,.,.,TGTGCCAGCAGCTTCTCCGGCAGGGAAGACCACGAGCAGTACTTC,CASSFSGREDHEQYF
TRBJ1-5,TRBV28,.,.,TGTGCCAGCTCGATTATTAGCAATCAGCCCCAGCATTTT,CASSIISNQPQHF
TRBJ1-2,TRBV19,.,TRBD1,TGTGCCAGTAGTGCACTACAGGGGCCAAGGGGAGGCTACACCTTC,CASSALQGPRGGYTF
TRBJ2-7,TRBV5-6,.,TRBD2,TGTGCCAGCAGCTTTACACTAGCGGGAGAATCCTACGAGCAGTACTTC,CASSFTLAGESYEQYF
TRBJ1-5,TRBV6-1,.,.,TGTGCCAGCAGTAACCGACAGGGCAATCAGCCCCAGCATTTT,CASSNRQGNQPQHF
TRBJ1-5,TRBV6-6,.,.,TGTGCCAGCAGTTACCCAAAAGGGGATCAGCCCCAGCATTTT,CASSYPKGDQPQHF